This TCR beta chain stems from a study of T cells in Graves' hyperthyroidism and ophthalmopathy. The study's findings and limits: From stable hyperthyroidism, ophthalmopathy was set apart by a 13 V-J model.

The CDR3 sequence is 14 residues long. Per the germline V gene, CDR1 is MNHEY and CDR2 is SMNVEV (reference sequence). The V gene end was trimmed by 6 bases and the J gene end by 8 bases; junction bases not matched to a gene: 12. About this clonotype: The target antigen is unknown.

Amplified TCR beta CDR3 regions came from RNA transcripts. HTBI primers were used for first-round RT-PCR of the TCR CDR3. TCRdb reprocessed the multiplex PCR reads via MiXCR and lists one record per CDR3 protein. Of roughly 570,000 distinct CDR3 sequences listed, around 42% are singletons. The sequenced material came from peripheral blood or thyroid tissue (not recorded which). The gene calls are TRBV27 and TRBJ1-2; 7 bases match TRBD1. The receptor was isolated from an adult woman with Graves' disease, either hyperthyroidism or ophthalmopathy (not recorded which). The CDR3 sequence: CASRFGQGVQGYTF. CDR3 coding DNA: TGTGCCAGCAGGTTTGGGCAGGGGGTCCAAGGCTACACCTTC.